The present entry profiles one TCR beta chain with its context. This record belongs to a study of technical replicates of blood from a handful of donors. The protocol was immunoSEQ multiplex PCR, while the TCRdb copy is restricted to in-frame clones and leaves out a portion. The table lists about 79,000 clones, about 91% of them singletons. The sequence was collected from a human donor in good health. Some clones in this sample may be carry-over from other donors' samples. Sequenced sample: T cells isolated from PBMCs.

The CDR3 DNA is TGTGCCAGCAGTGAAGGACTCAGGGTCTACGAGCAGTACTTC. This translates into CASSEGLRVYEQYF. The chain carries TRBV6-1 and TRBJ2-7, with a possible D match to TRBD1 (5 bases). Trimming took 1 base from V and 3 from J, leaving 10 bases between them. This CDR3 region has 14 residues. Germline values: CDR1 MNHNS, CDR2 SASEGT.